The 21 T cell receptor beta chains given below trace back to one sample, sequenced in a study of blood T cell repertoires in COVID-19 (dated by TCRdb to about 2020). Preparation of the library involved the immunoSEQ multiplex PCR assay. TCRdb holds this immuneACCESS table with in-frame rearrangements only. Some clones are missing; in checked studies, unresolved V genes explain under half, and the rest has no known cause. This sample comprises under 300,000 clones, approximately 84% of them detected only once. The ten largest account for 1.4% to 1.5% of the sample. Sequencing was performed on peripheral blood. The origin of the receptors is a human donor with COVID-19, enrolled during active disease. The donor label of this sample is uncertain.

The J gene is TRBJ1-1, the V gene TRBV28; no clear D. The CDR3 spans 14 residues. Germline V gene data show CDR1 as MDHEN and CDR2 as SYDVKM. The V end lost 2 bases, the J end lost 1 base, and 8 bases lay between the germline ends. The CDR3 protein is CASSLRRKNTEAFF. CDR3 in DNA: TGTGCCAGCAGTTTAAGGCGGAAGAACACTGAAGCTTTCTTT.

The chain uses TRBV10-3 and TRBJ1-1; a weak D match, TRBD1 (6 bases). CDR1 and CDR2 from the germline V gene are ENHRY and SYGVKD. The CDR3 length is 13 residues. Deletions cut 5 bases from V and 1 base from J, with 8 bases between. The CDR3 coding sequence is TGTGCCATCAGTAAGACAGGGAACACTGAAGCTTTCTTT. This codes for CAISKTGNTEAFF.

The gene calls are TRBV7-6 and TRBJ2-1; 7 positions match TRBD2. Per germline, CDR1 SGHVS and CDR2 FNYEAQ. V gave up 1 base and J gave up 5 bases; unmatched junction bases: 11. The CDR3 is made up of 17 amino acids. Written as DNA, the CDR3 is TGTGCCAGCAGCTTAGGGCTTTTGGCTAGCGGCAACAATGAGCAGTTCTTC. Translation: CASSLGLLASGNNEQFF.

The gene calls are TRBV5-3 and TRBJ1-4; D might be TRBD1 (5 bases). TRBV5-3 is an ORF; its function is uncertain. The CDR3 sequence is 20 residues long. Trimming took 5 bases from V and 0 from J, leaving 26 bases between them. The CDR3 loop reads CARRLRVLVGRDATNEKLFF. The DNA for the CDR3 is TGTGCCAGAAGATTAAGAGTCCTTGTGGGCAGGGATGCAACTAATGAAAAACTGTTTTTT.

Ten or more counts support this clone. J is TRBJ1-1 and V is TRBV29-1; the match to TRBD1 covers 7 bases. The CDR3 is made up of 14 amino acids. With 4 bases clipped from V and 1 base from J, the junction kept 6 bases outside the gene matches. The germline V gene encodes CDR1 SQVTM and CDR2 ANQGSEA. CDR3 sequence reads: CSVASGTENTEAFF. The CDR3 nucleotides are TGCAGCGTTGCCTCCGGGACAGAGAACACTGAAGCTTTCTTT.

In its sample, this clone was seen once. V and J are TRBV10-3 and TRBJ2-6; tentative D call: TRBD2 (5 bases). The CDR3 has 17 amino acids. With 0 bases removed from V and 0 bases from J, the gap between germline ends came to 9 bases. CDR1 is ENHRY, CDR2 SYGVKD, per germline. The CDR3 sequence is CAISESLGSSGANVLTF. The CDR3 DNA follows: TGTGCCATCAGTGAGTCCCTAGGGAGCTCTGGGGCCAACGTCCTGACTTTC.

This clone was seen once. The chain employs TRBV2 and TRBJ1-1; D ambiguous. Germline CDR1 and CDR2: SNHLY and FYNNEI. The CDR3 is 17 amino acids. V was cut by 5 bases and J by 5 bases, with 24 bases left in between. The CDR3 DNA follows: TGTGCCAGCAGTCCAACGTCTACTAGAATCTCGGGGACTGAAGCTTTCTTT. Amino acid sequence: CASSPTSTRISGTEAFF.

The chain joins TRBV2 to TRBJ2-3; 7 bases are a match to TRBD2. The CDR3 is made up of 15 amino acids. The germline V gene encodes CDR1 SNHLY and CDR2 FYNNEI. J gave up 5 bases and V 6 bases, and 11 bases lay outside the gene matches. The CDR3 sequence: CASSRYGTTLDTQYF. CDR3 DNA: TGTGCCAGCAGCCGTTACGGGACTACCCTAGATACGCAGTATTTT.

The chain combines TRBV2 with TRBJ2-3, with D unresolved. Trimming pared 3 bases from V and 2 bases from J, leaving 15 bases between. Looked up from germline, CDR1 is SNHLY and CDR2 is FYNNEI. The CDR3 length is 16 residues. The CDR3 nucleotides are TGTGCCAGCAGTGATTCTACCTCCCGGTCCACAGATACGCAGTATTTT. It specifies CASSDSTSRSTDTQYF. Full variable domain (rest looked up from reference TRBV2 and TRBJ2-3): EPEVTQTPSHQVTQMGQEVILRCVPISNHLYFYWYRQILGQKVEFLVSFYNNEISEKSEIFDDQFSVERPDGSNFTLKIRSTKLEDSAMYFCASSDSTSRSTDTQYFGPGTRLTVL.

CDR3 in amino acids: CASSLGPRGTAGEQYF. CDR3 nucleotides: TGTGCCAGCAGCTTAGGTCCTCGGGGGACTGCTGGCGAGCAGTACTTC. V usage is TRBV11-2 and J usage is TRBJ2-7; D is possibly TRBD2 (6 bases). CDR3 length equals 16 residues. V was trimmed by 1 base and J by 6 bases, leaving 19 bases between them. Germline values: CDR1 SGHAT, CDR2 FQNNGV.

The chain recombines TRBV11-2 with TRBJ2-1; TRBD2 might be the D (5 bases). In germline, CDR1 is SGHAT, CDR2 FQNNGV. Trimming left V 5 bases short and J 8 bases short, with 16 bases between. This CDR3 comprises 14 residues. As DNA, the CDR3 is TGTGCCAGCAGCCCACTAGTTATCGCCCATGAGCAGTTCTTC. Translating it yields CASSPLVIAHEQFF.

V and J are TRBV25-1 and TRBJ1-3; TRBD1 matches at 7 bases. This CDR3 region has 14 residues. V shed 4 bases, J shed 3 bases, and the junction held 3 bases outside the gene matches. The germline CDR1 and CDR2 sequences are MGHDK and SYGVNS. CDR3 amino acids: CASSVRTGGNTIYF. The CDR3 DNA is TGTGCCAGCAGTGTCAGGACAGGTGGAAACACCATATATTTT.

J is TRBJ1-2 and V is TRBV5-1; D ambiguous. The CDR3 consists of 16 residues. Germline V gives CDR1 SGHRS, CDR2 YFSETQ. V lost 3 bases and J 14 bases, leaving 29 bases between the germline ends. CDR3 protein: CASSSTGDVTNPADTF. The CDR3 bases are TGCGCCAGCAGCTCCACGGGTGACGTGACCAATCCGGCTGATACCTTC.

The chain is built from TRBV29-1 and TRBJ1-1; TRBD1 agrees at 7 bases. With V trimmed by 1 base and J by 8 bases, 13 bases remained unmatched. The CDR3 totals 15 residues. Germline V CDR1 and CDR2: SQVTM, ANQGSEA. The CDR3 DNA reads as TGCAGCGTTGAAGGGGGACAGTGGGGCAGCCAAGAAGCTTTCTTT. This sequence encodes CSVEGGQWGSQEAFF.

The chain links TRBV5-1 to TRBJ2-1, with TRBD1 matching over 11 bases. Germline-derived CDR1 and CDR2 are SGHRS and YFSETQ. V was clipped by 3 bases and J by 6 bases; unmatched bases: 5. The CDR3 length is 15 residues. The CDR3 spells CASSSRTGGSNEQFF. The CDR3 DNA follows: TGCGCCAGCAGCTCTCGGACAGGGGGCTCCAATGAGCAGTTCTTC.

The chain uses TRBV2 and TRBJ2-3; TRBD2 matches at 12 bases. V shed 6 bases, J shed 5 bases, and the junction held 15 bases outside the gene matches. From germline, CDR1 is SNHLY and CDR2 FYNNEI. The CDR3 totals 18 residues. The CDR3, as DNA: TGTGCCAGCAGGCCCCTATTAGGGCTAGCGGGAGGGGGAGATACGCAGTATTTT. Its protein is CASRPLLGLAGGGDTQYF. Full variable domain (missing parts from reference TRBV2 and TRBJ2-3): EPEVTQTPSHQVTQMGQEVILRCVPISNHLYFYWYRQILGQKVEFLVSFYNNEISEKSEIFDDQFSVERPDGSNFTLKIRSTKLEDSAMYFCASRPLLGLAGGGDTQYFGPGTRLTVL.

This chain uses TRBV5-6 with TRBJ2-1; 7 nucleotides align to TRBD2. This CDR3 spans 16 amino acids. Trimming took 4 bases from V and 6 from J; bases not matched to a gene: 13. The V gene's germline CDR1 is SGHDT and CDR2 YYEEEE. CDR3 coding DNA: TGTGCCAGCAGCCCGCTATCGGGCGGGAGAGGCAATGAGCAGTTCTTC. It codes for CASSPLSGGRGNEQFF.

The chain links TRBV7-3 to TRBJ1-5; 7 positions agree with TRBD1. The V gene end was trimmed by 5 bases and the J gene end by 5 bases; junction bases not matched to a gene: 6. CDR3 size: 14 residues. Germline-derived CDR1 and CDR2 are SGHTA and FQGTGA. The CDR3 DNA reads as TGTGCCAGCAGCCCCGCAGGGGGTGATCAGCCCCAGCATTTT. It translates to CASSPAGGDQPQHF.

The chain combines TRBV6-5 with TRBJ1-5, with TRBD1 matching over 7 bases. This CDR3 has 16 residues. In germline, CDR1 is MNHEY, CDR2 SVGAGI. V shed 4 bases and J 3 bases; nucleotides not matched to a gene: 9. CDR3 region: CASSLQGSSINQPQHF. The CDR3 DNA reads TGTGCCAGCAGTTTACAGGGGTCCTCCATCAATCAGCCCCAGCATTTT.

This chain connects TRBV30 to TRBJ2-4, with 8 bases identical to TRBD1. J lost 8 bases, V lost 0 bases, and 24 bases had no gene match. The CDR3 runs 20 residues. Germline V gene lookup returns CDR1 GTSNPN and CDR2 SVGIG (reference sequence). CDR3 protein: CAWSVRSSQRWDRWWDIQYF. Written as DNA, the CDR3 is TGTGCCTGGAGTGTAAGGTCTTCTCAGAGGTGGGACAGGTGGTGGGACATTCAGTACTTC.

J is TRBJ2-3 and V is TRBV28; 9 positions match TRBD2. Germline V gene lookup returns CDR1 MDHEN and CDR2 SYDVKM. The CDR3 has 16 residues. The V segment lost 3 bases and the J segment 5 bases; nucleotides outside the gene matches: 9. The CDR3 nucleotides read TGTGCCAGCAGTTTGGGACTAGCCTACTCTGAAGATACGCAGTATTTT. It codes for CASSLGLAYSEDTQYF.